What follows are 23 T cell receptor beta chains derived from one specimen sequenced in a study of CD4+ T cells in melanoma. TCRdb's table, derived via immunoSEQ multiplex PCR, lists solely in-frame clones and lacks some. The profile shows 4,500 to 5,000 clones, about 63% of them singletons. Specimen: cells from a culture (not recorded whether cultured in vitro). These TCRs come from a human donor with melanoma.

This clone was seen a handful of times. The chain couples TRBV5-1 to TRBJ2-5, with D possibly matching TRBD2 (5 bases). This CDR3 has 13 amino acids. V lost 8 bases and J 2 bases, leaving 13 bases between the germline ends. Germline CDR1 and CDR2: SGHRS and YFSETQ. The CDR3 DNA reads as TGCGCCAGTACGCCGGACTGGCAAGAGACCCAGTACTTC. Translated, it gives CASTPDWQETQYF.

The genes are TRBV5-1 and TRBJ1-1; D uncertain. The CDR3 is made up of 14 amino acids. The germline gives CDR1 SGHRS, CDR2 YFSETQ. The V end was cut by 2 bases, the J end by 2 bases, with 10 bases between. The CDR3 nucleotides are TGCGCCAGCAGCTTCGTGGGCCCTAACACTGAAGCTTTCTTT. Translation gives CASSFVGPNTEAFF.

The table lists this clone with a count of one. CDR3 sequence: CASRTRQGDYNEQFF. The CDR3 bases are TGCGCCAGCAGGACCAGACAGGGGGACTACAATGAGCAGTTCTTC. The chain links TRBV5-1 to TRBJ2-1, with 9 bases aligning to TRBD1. The CDR3 totals 15 residues. The ends lost 5 bases at V and 3 bases at J; junction bases unmatched: 6. Germline V gene sequence: CDR1 SGHRS, CDR2 YFSETQ.

This clone has only one observation. This chain uses TRBV7-2 with TRBJ2-1, with D possibly TRBD1 on 6 matching bases. The CDR3 runs to 15 residues. The V and J ends lost 5 bases and 0 bases respectively, with 11 bases between them. CDR1 and CDR2 (germline): SGHTA, FQGNSA. The CDR3 reads CASSLQGSSYNEQFF. The CDR3 region has the DNA TGTGCCAGCAGCCTACAGGGAAGCTCCTACAATGAGCAGTTCTTC.

This clone was recorded only once. The rearrangement links TRBV5-8 to TRBJ2-5, with 10 bases lining up with TRBD2. The junction had 3 bases not matched to a gene; V was cut back by 1 base and J by 3 bases. Germline V lookup: CDR1 SGHTS, CDR2 YDEGEE. CDR3 length: 15 amino acids. The CDR3 bases are TGTGCCAGCAGCTTGTGGACTAGCGGAAAAGAGACCCAGTACTTC. Translating gives CASSLWTSGKETQYF.

This clone occurred a few times. The genes are TRBV5-8 and TRBJ2-2; unclear D gene. The CDR3 has 16 amino acids. V shed 1 base and J shed 0 bases, with 10 bases lying between them. The germline V gene has CDR1 SGHTS and CDR2 YDEGEE. The CDR3: CASSLKSGPNTGELFF. In DNA form, the CDR3 reads TGTGCCAGCAGCTTGAAGTCAGGACCGAACACCGGGGAGCTGTTTTTT.

The rearrangement links TRBV5-1 to TRBJ2-1; 9 nucleotides match TRBD2. The CDR3 has 16 residues. J lost 12 bases, V lost 4 bases, and 17 bases had no gene match. In germline, CDR1 is SGHRS, CDR2 YFSETQ. CDR3 in amino acids: CASSPWGSGGRSGQFF. The CDR3 nucleotides are TGCGCCAGCAGCCCGTGGGGTAGCGGGGGTCGCAGCGGGCAGTTCTTC.

The chain uses TRBV28 and TRBJ2-5; D ambiguous. Germline lookup yields CDR1 MDHEN and CDR2 SYDVKM. V was clipped by 3 bases and J by 3 bases, with 2 bases between them. CDR3 length equals 11 residues. The CDR3 DNA is TGTGCCAGCAGTTTGGAAGAGACCCAGTACTTC. This gives the protein CASSLEETQYF.

The chain joins TRBV19 to TRBJ1-1; D gene uncertain. The CDR3 spans 14 residues. The ends were cut back, 6 bases at V and 5 bases at J, with 16 bases in the middle. Germline CDR1 reads LNHDA; CDR2 reads SQIVND (reference sequence). CDR3 protein: CASRISGLRTEAFF. The CDR3 region has the DNA TGTGCCAGTAGGATTTCAGGATTGCGGACTGAAGCTTTCTTT.

This chain connects TRBV6-2 or TRBV6-3 to TRBJ2-5, with 13 bases matching TRBD2. The CDR3 has 18 amino acids. Germline-derived CDR1 and CDR2 are MNHEY and SVGEGT. Unmatched junction bases numbered 7, after V lost 1 base and J lost 2 bases. CDR3 loop: CASSYLAGTSGVQETQYF. In DNA form, the CDR3 reads TGTGCCAGCAGTTACTTAGCCGGGACTAGCGGGGTTCAAGAGACCCAGTACTTC.

The chain couples TRBV10-1 to TRBJ1-1, with 7 bases identical to TRBD1. Germline V gives CDR1 WNHNN, CDR2 SYGVQD (reference sequence). Trimming took 1 base from V and 4 from J; bases not matched to a gene: 0. The CDR3 has 13 amino acids. The CDR3 here is CASSEYRGTEAFF. The CDR3 region has the DNA TGCGCCAGCAGTGAGTACAGGGGCACTGAAGCTTTCTTT.

V is TRBV2 and J is TRBJ2-5, with a tentative D call TRBD1 (6 bases). Germline V CDR1 and CDR2: SNHLY, FYNNEI. The V end lost 4 bases, the J end lost 5 bases, and 17 bases lay between the germline ends. CDR3 size: 15 residues. Written as DNA, the CDR3 is TGTGCCAGCAGTGCTGCAGGGGTTCTGTGGGAGACCCAGTACTTC. This codes for CASSAAGVLWETQYF.

This sequence joins TRBV7-3 and TRBJ1-1; 8 bases match TRBD1. This CDR3 spans 14 amino acids. J was trimmed by 5 bases and V by 2 bases; bases with no gene match: 4. Germline V lookup: CDR1 SGHTA, CDR2 FQGTGA. Here the CDR3 reads CASSLDRGDTEAFF. As DNA, the CDR3 is TGTGCCAGCAGCTTAGACAGGGGTGATACTGAAGCTTTCTTT.

As DNA, the CDR3 is TGTGCCAGCAGCTTAGATCGGGCGTCGATGACTGGCTACACCTTC. Amino acids: CASSLDRASMTGYTF. The rearrangement uses TRBV11-2 and TRBJ1-2, with D hard to call. CDR1 is SGHAT and CDR2 is FQNNGV in the germline V gene. V was clipped by 0 bases and J by 7 bases, with 15 bases between them. This CDR3 has 15 residues.

The rearrangement joins TRBV6-6 to TRBJ1-5; D gene ambiguous. CDR1 and CDR2 from the germline V gene are MNHNY and SVGAGI (reference sequence). V lost 2 bases and J lost 4, with 9 bases in between. This CDR3 has 14 residues. The chain's CDR3 is CASSYTGRNQPQHF. CDR3 nucleotides: TGTGCCAGCAGTTACACGGGTCGTAATCAGCCCCAGCATTTT.

Within the sample, this clone is medium-sized. The V call is TRBV4-1, the J call TRBJ2-7; D uncertain. CDR1 and CDR2 (germline): MGHRA, YSYEKL. V was pared by 1 base and J by 3 bases, with 13 bases between. The CDR3 runs to 15 residues. CDR3 DNA sequence: TGCGCCAGCAGCCAAGGACCCGGCGACGACTACGAGCAGTACTTC. Its protein product is CASSQGPGDDYEQYF.

The chain combines TRBV2 with TRBJ1-2; TRBD1 aligns across 7 bases. The V gene end was trimmed by 1 base and the J gene end by 4 bases; junction bases not matched to a gene: 6. Germline CDR1 is SNHLY and CDR2 is FYNNEI. The CDR3 loop spans 15 amino acids. The CDR3: CASSEDRGVGYGYTF. DNA for the CDR3: TGTGCCAGCAGTGAAGACAGGGGAGTTGGCTATGGCTACACCTTC. The entire variable domain, with the rest obtained from reference TRBV2 and TRBJ1-2, is as follows: EPEVTQTPSHQVTQMGQEVILRCVPISNHLYFYWYRQILGQKVEFLVSFYNNEISEKSEIFDDQFSVERPDGSNFTLKIRSTKLEDSAMYFCASSEDRGVGYGYTFGSGTRLTVV.

The CDR3 is CASSSGQGSDEQYF. CDR3 in DNA: TGTGCCAGCAGCTCAGGACAGGGTTCGGACGAGCAGTACTTC. The chain uses TRBV7-3 and TRBJ2-7, with TRBD1 matching over 8 bases. In germline, CDR1 is SGHTA, CDR2 FQGTGA. The V and J ends lost 4 bases and 5 bases, in that order; junction bases with no gene match: 7. The CDR3 extends over 14 amino acids.

This clone is medium-sized. As DNA, the CDR3 is TGTGCCAGCAGATACAGGGGGCTAGTTAGCAATCAGCCCCAGCATTTT. Amino acids: CASRYRGLVSNQPQHF. This chain connects TRBV25-1 to TRBJ1-5; 9 positions agree with TRBD1. The CDR3 length is 16 residues. V lost 6 bases to trimming and J lost 0 bases; unmatched junction nucleotides: 6. Germline values: CDR1 MGHDK, CDR2 SYGVNS. Supplemented by reference TRBV25-1 and TRBJ1-5, the full variable domain reads EADIYQTPRYLVIGTGKKITLECSQTMGHDKMYWYQQDPGMELHLIHYSYGVNSTEKGDLSSESTVSRIRTEHFPLTLESARPSHTSQYLCASRYRGLVSNQPQHFGDGTRLSIL.

Concerning this clone itself: An end of the junction differs from the germline gene, which may be a read error. The chain's CDR3 is CASSEGSGDRNF. CDR3 sequence (DNA): TGTGCCAGCAGCGAGGGTAGCGGGGATAGGAACTTC. The genes are TRBV5-4 and TRBJ2-7; 8 bases agree with TRBD2. This CDR3 contains 12 residues. Looked up from germline, CDR1 is SGHNT and CDR2 is YYREEE (reference sequence).

This clone is labeled as medium-sized. The chain couples TRBV18 to TRBJ1-5; D is unresolved. Germline V lookup: CDR1 KGHSH, CDR2 LQKENI. With 2 bases removed from V and 0 bases from J, the gap between germline ends came to 14 bases. The CDR3 runs 17 residues. The CDR3 sequence: CASSPDSEGISNQPQHF. The DNA of the CDR3 is TGTGCCAGCTCACCAGATAGTGAAGGAATTAGCAATCAGCCCCAGCATTTT.

This clone was seen more than once but under ten times. The chain has TRBV3-1 (or the pseudogene TRBV3-2) and TRBJ2-3; D perhaps matches TRBD2 (5 bases). V lost 4 bases and J 1 base, leaving 9 bases between the germline ends. The CDR3 has 14 residues. The germline CDR1 and CDR2 sequences are LGHDT and YNNKEL (reference sequence). The chain's CDR3 is CASSPGGRTDTQYF. The CDR3 DNA reads as TGTGCCAGCAGCCCGGGCGGGCGCACAGATACGCAGTATTTT.

This clone was detected a few times. V and J are TRBV19 and TRBJ1-2, with a tentative D call TRBD1 (5 bases). The germline gives CDR1 LNHDA, CDR2 SQIVND (reference sequence). This CDR3 spans 15 amino acids. V was clipped by 7 bases and J by 8 bases, with 23 bases between them. For the CDR3, the DNA is TGTGCCAGTATATCCAGGGAAGCGGCTCTGAGGGGCTACACCTTC. This encodes CASISREAALRGYTF.